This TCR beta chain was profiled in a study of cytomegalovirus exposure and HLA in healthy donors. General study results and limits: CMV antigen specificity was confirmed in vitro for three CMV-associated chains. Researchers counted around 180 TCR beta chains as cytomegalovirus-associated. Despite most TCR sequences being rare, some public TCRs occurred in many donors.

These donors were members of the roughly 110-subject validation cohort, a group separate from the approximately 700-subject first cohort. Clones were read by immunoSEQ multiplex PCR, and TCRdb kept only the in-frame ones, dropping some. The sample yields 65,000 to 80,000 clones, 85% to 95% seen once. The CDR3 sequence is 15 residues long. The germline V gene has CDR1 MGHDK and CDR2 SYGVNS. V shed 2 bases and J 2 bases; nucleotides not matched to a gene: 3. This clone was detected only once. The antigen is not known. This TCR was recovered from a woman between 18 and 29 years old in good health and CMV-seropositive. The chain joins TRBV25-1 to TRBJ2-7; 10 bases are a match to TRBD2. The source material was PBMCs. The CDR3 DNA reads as TGTGCCAGCAGTGAAGCGGGACTAGCGCCCTACGAGCAGTACTTC. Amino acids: CASSEAGLAPYEQYF.